These 18 T cell receptor beta chains were all obtained from the same sample, sequenced in a study of vaccination effects on CD4 cells after COVID-19. Antigen specificity for these receptors is unknown. Sequencing was preceded by expansion of antigen-specific CD4+ T cells with viral peptide pools in the ViraFEST assay. Scientists isolated CD4+ T cells after a roughly nine-day culture period ended. Clones were read by immunoSEQ multiplex PCR, and TCRdb kept only the in-frame ones, dropping some. The sample consists of about 79,000 clones, around 76% of them appearing once. The material was CD4+ T cells from PBMCs cultured with HCoV-229E spike peptides, obtained before COVID-19 vaccination. These receptors were collected from a human donor who received a COVID-19 vaccine.

This clone appeared a few times. CDR3 sequence: CASSEQGAGEIGYTF. The CDR3 DNA follows: TGTGCCAGCTCAGAACAGGGAGCAGGGGAAATTGGCTACACCTTC. The J gene is TRBJ1-2, the V gene TRBV18; tentatively, D is TRBD1 (6 bases). This CDR3 region has 15 residues. V lost 5 bases to trimming and J lost 7 bases, with 20 bases between them. Germline values: CDR1 KGHSH, CDR2 LQKENI.

The rearrangement joins TRBV5-4 to TRBJ2-5; possibly TRBD2 for D (6 bases). V was pared by 2 bases and J by 4 bases, with 12 bases between. The CDR3 runs to 14 residues. Germline V lookup: CDR1 SGHNT, CDR2 YYREEE (reference sequence). The CDR3 coding sequence is TGTGCCAGCAGCTTCGGGGGTATCAGAGAGACCCAGTACTTC. Protein product: CASSFGGIRETQYF.

This clone was seen more than once but under ten times. The chain has TRBV7-2 and TRBJ1-4; 8 bases fit TRBD1. The ends lost 5 bases at V and 8 bases at J; junction bases unmatched: 13. Germline V CDR1 and CDR2: SGHTA, FQGNSA. CDR3 length equals 16 residues. CDR3 region: CASSDALQGAIEKLFF. CDR3 bases: TGTGCCAGCAGCGATGCGCTCCAGGGGGCGATAGAAAAACTGTTTTTT.

CDR3 nucleotides: TGTGCCAGCAGCGTAAAAGGACTCAAGGGGACCCAGTACTTC. It translates to CASSVKGLKGTQYF. The V call is TRBV9, the J call TRBJ2-5; perhaps TRBD2 as D (5 bases). V was trimmed by 1 base and J by 7 bases, leaving 14 bases between them. The CDR3 contains 14 residues. CDR1 is SGDLS, CDR2 YYNGEE, per germline. Full variable domain (outside the CDR3, taken from reference TRBV9 and TRBJ2-5): DSGVTQTPKHLITATGQRVTLRCSPRSGDLSVYWYQQSLDQGLQFLIQYYNGEERAKGNILERFSAQQFPDLHSELNLSSLELGDSALYFCASSVKGLKGTQYFGPGTRLLVL.

The chain carries TRBV14 and TRBJ1-6; no clear D gene. This CDR3 comprises 13 residues. CDR1 is SGHDN, CDR2 FVKESK, per germline. Trimming took 2 bases from V and 8 from J, leaving 7 bases between them. The CDR3 DNA reads TGTGCCAGCAGCCAATTGACCTATTCACCCCTCCACTTT. As protein: CASSQLTYSPLHF.

This clone occurred a few times. As DNA, the CDR3 is TGTGCCAGCCAGCTCCCTTACAGGGACTACTCTGGAAACACCATATATTTT. Protein product: CASQLPYRDYSGNTIYF. This chain uses TRBV4-2 with TRBJ1-3; a weak D match, TRBD1 (6 bases). V was shortened by 8 bases and J by 0 bases, with 20 bases between the two germline ends. This CDR3 contains 17 residues. Germline CDR1 and CDR2: LGHNA and YNFKEQ.

The chain recombines TRBV27 with TRBJ2-3; D remains unclear. The CDR3 spans 19 residues. V dropped 6 bases and J dropped 3 bases, with 28 bases sitting between them. The germline V gene has CDR1 MNHEY and CDR2 SMNVEV (reference sequence). CDR3 nucleotide sequence: TGTGCCAGCAGCTTTGACCCAGTGAAAGGCGCCCACCAGACAGATACGCAGTATTTT. It is translated as CASSFDPVKGAHQTDTQYF.

This clone was seen just once. V gene TRBV30 combines with J gene TRBJ1-4; D is undetermined. CDR1 is GTSNPN and CDR2 is SVGIG in the germline V gene (reference sequence). This CDR3 has 15 amino acids. The CDR3 DNA reads as TGTGCGATCCTGGGCAACAGACGCCCTAATGAAAAACTGTTTTTT. It codes for CAILGNRRPNEKLFF.

CDR3 bases: TGTGCCAGCAGTGTCGGGTTTTCCTTCACAGATACGCAGTATTTT. This gives the protein CASSVGFSFTDTQYF. The J gene is TRBJ2-3, the V gene TRBV2; D gene ambiguous. Germline values: CDR1 SNHLY, CDR2 FYNNEI. V was pared by 4 bases and J by 2 bases, with 13 bases between. The CDR3 extends over 15 amino acids.

In regard to this clone: Other nucleotide sequences in the sample specify the same CDR3. The chain carries TRBV6-5 and TRBJ2-3, with D perhaps TRBD2 (6 bases). Germline V gene sequence: CDR1 MNHEY, CDR2 SVGAGI. The CDR3 totals 13 residues. The V end was cut by 7 bases, the J end by 1 base, with 9 bases between. The CDR3 DNA reads as TGTGCCAGCAAAGGCGGGGGCACAGATACGCAGTATTTT. Translation gives CASKGGGTDTQYF.

This chain connects TRBV6-5 to TRBJ1-6; D possibly corresponds to TRBD1 (5 bases). V was pared by 0 bases and J by 6 bases, with 12 bases between. This CDR3 comprises 16 residues. Germline V gene sequence: CDR1 MNHEY, CDR2 SVGAGI. CDR3 region: CASSYSSRGPNSPLHF. The CDR3 DNA sequence: TGTGCCAGCAGTTACTCAAGTCGGGGACCTAATTCACCCCTCCACTTT.

This clone appeared a few times. V gene TRBV7-8 combines with J gene TRBJ1-1; D remains ambiguous. Germline loops: CDR1 SGHVS, CDR2 FQNEAQ. CDR3 length: 14 amino acids. Trimming took off 1 base at V and 4 bases at J, with 10 bases between the two ends. Here the CDR3 DNA reads TGTGCCAGCAGCTTAGTTGTGGCGAGCACTGAAGCTTTCTTT. Protein product: CASSLVVASTEAFF.

The chain has TRBV18 and TRBJ1-1, with TRBD1 identical over 8 bases. Germline values: CDR1 KGHSH, CDR2 LQKENI. V lost 5 bases and J lost 1; bases outside the gene matches: 3. CDR3 length: 14 amino acids. DNA for the CDR3: TGTGCCAGCTCATCGGACAGGGAGAACACTGAAGCTTTCTTT. It translates to CASSSDRENTEAFF.

The table lists this clone with a few counts. V and J are TRBV30 and TRBJ1-5; D remains ambiguous. Trimming cost V 5 bases and J 6 bases, with 14 bases left between them. CDR1 and CDR2 (germline): GTSNPN, SVGIG (reference sequence). The CDR3 length is 13 residues. In nucleotides, the CDR3 is TGTGCCTGGTCCGTGGGTGGTGGTCAGCCCCAGCATTTT. Protein: CAWSVGGGQPQHF.

The J gene is TRBJ2-1, the V gene TRBV2; D is possibly TRBD1 (5 bases). CDR3 length equals 14 residues. Germline V CDR1 and CDR2: SNHLY, FYNNEI. Trimming pared 5 bases from V and 15 bases from J, leaving 23 bases between. For the CDR3, the DNA is TGTGCCAGCAGTCCCCAGATGGACACTCTTAGCAGGTTCTTC. Translated: CASSPQMDTLSRFF. Full variable domain (remainder filled in from reference TRBV2 and TRBJ2-1): EPEVTQTPSHQVTQMGQEVILRCVPISNHLYFYWYRQILGQKVEFLVSFYNNEISEKSEIFDDQFSVERPDGSNFTLKIRSTKLEDSAMYFCASSPQMDTLSRFFGPGTRLTVL.

This clone was seen only a few times. The chain couples TRBV7-2 to TRBJ1-1; D remains unclear. Germline CDR1 reads SGHTA; CDR2 reads FQGNSA. The germline V and J ends were trimmed by 3 bases and 1 base, with 6 bases remaining between them. The length of the CDR3 is 13 residues. CDR3 sequence reads: CASSFGRNTEAFF. Written as DNA, the CDR3 is TGTGCCAGCAGCTTTGGACGGAACACTGAAGCTTTCTTT.

In its sample, this clone was seen once. This chain joins TRBV6-5 and TRBJ1-2; weak D call: TRBD1 (5 bases). This CDR3 has 14 residues. Trimming took off 4 bases at V and 3 bases at J, with 12 bases between the two ends. Per germline, CDR1 MNHEY and CDR2 SVGAGI. The CDR3 loop reads CASSSSGAYYGYTF. CDR3 DNA sequence: TGTGCCAGCAGTTCATCCGGGGCATACTATGGCTACACCTTC.

The chain links TRBV2 to TRBJ2-5; D call uncertain. V lost 5 bases and J 3 bases, leaving 13 bases between the germline ends. Germline V lookup: CDR1 SNHLY, CDR2 FYNNEI. This CDR3 contains 14 residues. The CDR3 here is CASSRLVPKETQYF. DNA for the CDR3: TGTGCCAGCAGTCGGCTAGTACCTAAAGAGACCCAGTACTTC.